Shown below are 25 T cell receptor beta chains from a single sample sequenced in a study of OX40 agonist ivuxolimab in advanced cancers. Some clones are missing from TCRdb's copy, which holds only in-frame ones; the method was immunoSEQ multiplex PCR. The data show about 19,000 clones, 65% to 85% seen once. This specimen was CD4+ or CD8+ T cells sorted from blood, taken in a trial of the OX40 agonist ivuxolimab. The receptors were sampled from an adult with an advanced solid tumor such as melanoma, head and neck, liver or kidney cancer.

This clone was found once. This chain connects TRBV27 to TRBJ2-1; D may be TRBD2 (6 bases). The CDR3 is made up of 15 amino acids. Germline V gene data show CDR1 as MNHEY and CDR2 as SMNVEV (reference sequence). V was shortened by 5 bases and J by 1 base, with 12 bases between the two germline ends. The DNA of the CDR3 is TGTGCCAGCAGTATCCTGACTAGTTCCTACAATGAGCAGTTCTTC. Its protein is CASSILTSSYNEQFF.

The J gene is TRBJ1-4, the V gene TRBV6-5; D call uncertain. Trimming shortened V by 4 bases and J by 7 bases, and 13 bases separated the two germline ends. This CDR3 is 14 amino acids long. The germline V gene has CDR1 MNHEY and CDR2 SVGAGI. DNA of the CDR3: TGTGCCAGCAGTTTCACCAATCTCGGTGAAAAACTGTTTTTT. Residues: CASSFTNLGEKLFF.

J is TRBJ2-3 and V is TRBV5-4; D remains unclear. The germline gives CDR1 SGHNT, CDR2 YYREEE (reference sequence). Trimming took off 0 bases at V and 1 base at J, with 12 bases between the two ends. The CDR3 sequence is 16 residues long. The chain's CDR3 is CASSLAVGWGTDTQYF. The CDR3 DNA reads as TGTGCCAGCAGCTTGGCCGTAGGTTGGGGCACAGATACGCAGTATTTT. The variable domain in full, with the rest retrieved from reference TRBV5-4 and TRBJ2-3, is ETGVTQSPTHLIKTRGQQVTLRCSSQSGHNTVSWYQQALGQGPQFIFQYYREEENGRGNFPPRFSGLQFPNYSSELNVNALELDDSALYLCASSLAVGWGTDTQYFGPGTRLTVL.

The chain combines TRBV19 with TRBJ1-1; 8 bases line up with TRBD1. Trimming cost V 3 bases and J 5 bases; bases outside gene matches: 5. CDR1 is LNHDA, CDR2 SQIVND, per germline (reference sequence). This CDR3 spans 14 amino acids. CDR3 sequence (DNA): TGTGCCAGTAGTATCAATCAGGGGGCTACTGAAGCTTTCTTT. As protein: CASSINQGATEAFF.

The CDR3 is CASSSEQGTRNQPQHF. In DNA form, the CDR3 reads TGTGCCAGCAGCTCGGAACAGGGTACTCGCAATCAGCCCCAGCATTTT. The chain joins TRBV7-8 to TRBJ1-5; a possible D gene is TRBD1 (6 bases). Looked up from germline, CDR1 is SGHVS and CDR2 is FQNEAQ. This CDR3 spans 16 amino acids. V lost 4 bases and J 2 bases, leaving 15 bases between the germline ends.

CDR3 residues: CASRESRTGSTYEQYF. CDR3 sequence (DNA): TGTGCCAGCAGGGAATCTCGGACAGGGTCAACCTACGAGCAGTACTTC. The chain carries TRBV2 and TRBJ2-7, with 8 positions matching TRBD1. Trimming removed 6 bases from V and 2 bases from J; junction bases left unmatched: 12. The CDR3 totals 16 residues. Germline assignment: CDR1 SNHLY and CDR2 FYNNEI.

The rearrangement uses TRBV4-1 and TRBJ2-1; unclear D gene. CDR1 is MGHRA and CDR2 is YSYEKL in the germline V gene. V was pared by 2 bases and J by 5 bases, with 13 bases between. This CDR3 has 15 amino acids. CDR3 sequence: CASSQRSGPNNEQFF. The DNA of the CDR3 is TGCGCCAGCAGCCAAAGATCCGGGCCCAACAATGAGCAGTTCTTC.

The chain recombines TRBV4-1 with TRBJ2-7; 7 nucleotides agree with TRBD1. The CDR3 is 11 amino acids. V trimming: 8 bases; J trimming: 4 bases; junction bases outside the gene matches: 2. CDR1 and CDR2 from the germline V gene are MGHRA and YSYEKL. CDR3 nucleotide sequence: TGCGCCAGCGGGACAGAGTACGAGCAGTACTTC. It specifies CASGTEYEQYF.

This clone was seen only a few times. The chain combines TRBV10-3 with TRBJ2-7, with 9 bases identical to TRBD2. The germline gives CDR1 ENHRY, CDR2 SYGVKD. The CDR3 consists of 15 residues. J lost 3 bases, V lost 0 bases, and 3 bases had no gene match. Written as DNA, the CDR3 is TGTGCCATCAGTGAGTCTAGCGGGAGCTTCTACGAGCAGTACTTC. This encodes CAISESSGSFYEQYF.

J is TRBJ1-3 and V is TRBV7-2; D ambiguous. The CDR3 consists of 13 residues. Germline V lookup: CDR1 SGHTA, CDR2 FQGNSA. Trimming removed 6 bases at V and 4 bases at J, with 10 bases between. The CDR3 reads CASSTITGNTIYF. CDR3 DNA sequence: TGTGCCAGCAGTACCATAACAGGAAACACCATATATTTT.

The CDR3 here is CATRGDLVSPLHF. The CDR3 nucleotides read TGTGCCACCCGGGGGGATCTGGTTTCACCCCTCCACTTT. V gene TRBV6-1 combines with J gene TRBJ1-6, with a possible D match to TRBD1 (5 bases). Trimming took off 10 bases at V and 9 bases at J, with 16 bases between the two ends. Per germline, CDR1 MNHNS and CDR2 SASEGT. This CDR3 has 13 amino acids.

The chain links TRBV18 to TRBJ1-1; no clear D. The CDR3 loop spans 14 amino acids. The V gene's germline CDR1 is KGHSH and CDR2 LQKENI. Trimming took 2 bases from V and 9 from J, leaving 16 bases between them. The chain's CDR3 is CASSPGEVKGKAFF. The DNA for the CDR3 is TGTGCCAGCTCACCAGGGGAGGTTAAGGGAAAAGCTTTCTTT.

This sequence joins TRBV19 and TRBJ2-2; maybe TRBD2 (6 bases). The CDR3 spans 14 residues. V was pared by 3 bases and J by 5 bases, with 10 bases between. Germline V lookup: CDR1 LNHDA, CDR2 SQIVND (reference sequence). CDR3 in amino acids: CASSMAGTTGELFF. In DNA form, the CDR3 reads TGTGCCAGTAGTATGGCCGGGACTACCGGGGAGCTGTTTTTT.

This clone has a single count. The DNA of the CDR3 is TGTGCCAGCAGTTTGGCCACCTACGAGCAGTACTTC. It encodes CASSLATYEQYF. This chain links TRBV28 with TRBJ2-7; no firm D call. Germline lookup yields CDR1 MDHEN and CDR2 SYDVKM. CDR3 length: 12 residues. The V gene lost 3 bases and the J gene lost 2 bases, with 5 bases spanning the gap.

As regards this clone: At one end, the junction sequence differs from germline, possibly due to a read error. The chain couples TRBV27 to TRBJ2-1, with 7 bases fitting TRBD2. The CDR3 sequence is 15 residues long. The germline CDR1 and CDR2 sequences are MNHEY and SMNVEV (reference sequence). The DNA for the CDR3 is TGTGCCAGCAGTCTCACCCCTACCCTAGCGGCCTCCGTACTCTTC. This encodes CASSLTPTLAASVLF.

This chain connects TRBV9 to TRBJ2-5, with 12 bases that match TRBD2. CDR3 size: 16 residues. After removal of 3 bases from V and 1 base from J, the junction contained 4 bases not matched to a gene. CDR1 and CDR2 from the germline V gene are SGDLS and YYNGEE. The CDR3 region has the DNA TGTGCCAGCAGCGCAGGACTAGCGGGGAGCCAAGAGACCCAGTACTTC. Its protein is CASSAGLAGSQETQYF. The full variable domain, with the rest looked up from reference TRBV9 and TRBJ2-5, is DSGVTQTPKHLITATGQRVTLRCSPRSGDLSVYWYQQSLDQGLQFLIQYYNGEERAKGNILERFSAQQFPDLHSELNLSSLELGDSALYFCASSAGLAGSQETQYFGPGTRLLVL.

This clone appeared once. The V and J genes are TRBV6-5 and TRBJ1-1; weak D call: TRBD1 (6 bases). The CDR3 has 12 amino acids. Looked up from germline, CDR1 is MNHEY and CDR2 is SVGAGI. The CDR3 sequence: CATQGVYTEAFF. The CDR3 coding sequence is TGTGCGACACAGGGCGTGTACACTGAAGCTTTCTTT.

The CDR3 region is CASSVETNYGYTF. Written as DNA, the CDR3 is TGTGCCAGCAGCGTAGAAACAAACTATGGCTACACCTTC. The J gene is TRBJ1-2, the V gene TRBV9; D is undetermined. Germline V CDR1 and CDR2: SGDLS, YYNGEE. This CDR3 is built from 13 residues. With 0 bases removed from V and 2 bases from J, the gap between germline ends came to 5 bases. Full variable domain (outside the CDR3, taken from reference TRBV9 and TRBJ1-2): DSGVTQTPKHLITATGQRVTLRCSPRSGDLSVYWYQQSLDQGLQFLIQYYNGEERAKGNILERFSAQQFPDLHSELNLSSLELGDSALYFCASSVETNYGYTFGSGTRLTVV.

CDR3 in DNA: TGTGCCAGCAGTCTTCTAGCGGGGGCCGAGCAGTACTTC. Encoded protein: CASSLLAGAEQYF. The J gene is TRBJ2-7, the V gene TRBV28; 10 nucleotides agree with TRBD2. Trimming took 5 bases from V and 6 from J; bases not matched to a gene: 4. The CDR3 loop spans 13 amino acids. In germline, CDR1 is MDHEN, CDR2 SYDVKM.

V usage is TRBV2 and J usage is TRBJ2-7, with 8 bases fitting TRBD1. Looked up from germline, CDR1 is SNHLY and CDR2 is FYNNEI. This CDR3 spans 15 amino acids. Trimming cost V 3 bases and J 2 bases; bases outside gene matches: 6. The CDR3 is CASSEAGGLPYEQYF. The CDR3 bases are TGTGCCAGCAGTGAGGCAGGGGGCTTACCCTACGAGCAGTACTTC. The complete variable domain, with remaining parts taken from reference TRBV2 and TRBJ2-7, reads EPEVTQTPSHQVTQMGQEVILRCVPISNHLYFYWYRQILGQKVEFLVSFYNNEISEKSEIFDDQFSVERPDGSNFTLKIRSTKLEDSAMYFCASSEAGGLPYEQYFGPGTRLTVT.

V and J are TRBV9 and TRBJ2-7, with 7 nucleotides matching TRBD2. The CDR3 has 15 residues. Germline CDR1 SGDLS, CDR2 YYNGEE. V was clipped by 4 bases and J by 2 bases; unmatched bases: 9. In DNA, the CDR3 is TGTGCCAGCAGCCCCCGCGGGGGTTCGACCTACGAGCAGTACTTC. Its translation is CASSPRGGSTYEQYF.

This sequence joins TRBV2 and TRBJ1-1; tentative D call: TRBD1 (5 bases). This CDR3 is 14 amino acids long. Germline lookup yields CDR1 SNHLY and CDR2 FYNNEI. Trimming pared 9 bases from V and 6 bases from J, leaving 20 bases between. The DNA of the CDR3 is TGTGCCAGAGACGTTAGGGTGGGGGGAGCTGAAGCTTTCTTT. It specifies CARDVRVGGAEAFF. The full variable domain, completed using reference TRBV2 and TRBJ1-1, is EPEVTQTPSHQVTQMGQEVILRCVPISNHLYFYWYRQILGQKVEFLVSFYNNEISEKSEIFDDQFSVERPDGSNFTLKIRSTKLEDSAMYFCARDVRVGGAEAFFGQGTRLTVV.

In nucleotides, the CDR3 is TGCGCCAGCAGCCACGGAGGGGGTCAGCCCCAGCATTTT. Translation: CASSHGGGQPQHF. The rearrangement joins TRBV4-1 to TRBJ1-5, with a weak D call TRBD1 (6 bases). The CDR3 is made up of 13 amino acids. V was cut by 3 bases and J by 6 bases, with 9 bases left in between. The germline V gene encodes CDR1 MGHRA and CDR2 YSYEKL.

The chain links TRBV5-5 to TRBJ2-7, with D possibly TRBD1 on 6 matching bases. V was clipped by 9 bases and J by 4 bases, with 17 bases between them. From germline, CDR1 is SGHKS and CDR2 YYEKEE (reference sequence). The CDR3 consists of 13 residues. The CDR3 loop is CATEDRLSYEQYF. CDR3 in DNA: TGTGCCACCGAAGACAGGCTTTCATACGAGCAGTACTTC.

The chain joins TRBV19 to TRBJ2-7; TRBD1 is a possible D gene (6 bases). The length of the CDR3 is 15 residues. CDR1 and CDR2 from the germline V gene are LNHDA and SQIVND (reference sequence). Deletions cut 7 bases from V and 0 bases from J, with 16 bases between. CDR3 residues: CASTQTGPSSYEQYF. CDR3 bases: TGTGCCAGTACCCAGACAGGTCCCAGCTCCTACGAGCAGTACTTC. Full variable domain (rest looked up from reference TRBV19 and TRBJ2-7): DGGITQSPKYLFRKEGQNVTLSCEQNLNHDAMYWYRQDPGQGLRLIYYSQIVNDFQKGDIAEGYSVSREKKESFPLTVTSAQKNPTAFYLCASTQTGPSSYEQYFGPGTRLTVT.